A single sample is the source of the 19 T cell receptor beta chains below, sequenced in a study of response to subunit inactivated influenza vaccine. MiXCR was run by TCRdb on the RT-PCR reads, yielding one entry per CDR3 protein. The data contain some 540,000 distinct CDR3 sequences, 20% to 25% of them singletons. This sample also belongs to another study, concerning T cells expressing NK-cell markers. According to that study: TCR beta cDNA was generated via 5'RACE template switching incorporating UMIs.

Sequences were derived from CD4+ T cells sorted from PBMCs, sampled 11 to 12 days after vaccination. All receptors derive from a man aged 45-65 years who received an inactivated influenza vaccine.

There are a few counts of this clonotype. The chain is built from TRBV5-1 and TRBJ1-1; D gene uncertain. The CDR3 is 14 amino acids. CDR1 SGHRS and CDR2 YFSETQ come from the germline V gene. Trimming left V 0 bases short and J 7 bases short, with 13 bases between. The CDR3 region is CASSLGSTTSEAFF. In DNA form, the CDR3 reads TGCGCCAGCAGCTTGGGAAGTACCACTAGTGAAGCTTTCTTT.

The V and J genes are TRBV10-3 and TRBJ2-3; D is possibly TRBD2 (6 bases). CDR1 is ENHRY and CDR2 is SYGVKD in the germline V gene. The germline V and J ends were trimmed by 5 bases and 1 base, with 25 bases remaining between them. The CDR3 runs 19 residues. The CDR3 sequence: CAISWPGLKIPLRTDTQYF. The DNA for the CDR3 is TGTGCCATCAGTTGGCCGGGACTCAAAATCCCCCTACGCACAGATACGCAGTATTTT.

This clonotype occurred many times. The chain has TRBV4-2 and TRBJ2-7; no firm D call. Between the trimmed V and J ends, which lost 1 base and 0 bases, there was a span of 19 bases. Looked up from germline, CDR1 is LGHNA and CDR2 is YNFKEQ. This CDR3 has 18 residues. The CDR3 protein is CASSQVGILDRSSYEQYF. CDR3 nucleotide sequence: TGTGCCAGCAGCCAAGTTGGGATTTTGGATAGAAGCTCCTACGAGCAGTACTTC.

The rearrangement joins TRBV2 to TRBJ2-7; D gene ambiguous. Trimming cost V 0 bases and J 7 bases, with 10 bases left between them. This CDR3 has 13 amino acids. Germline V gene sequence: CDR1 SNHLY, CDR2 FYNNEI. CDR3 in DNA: TGTGCCAGCAGTGAAGCCGTCACAGTAGAGCAGTACTTC. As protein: CASSEAVTVEQYF.

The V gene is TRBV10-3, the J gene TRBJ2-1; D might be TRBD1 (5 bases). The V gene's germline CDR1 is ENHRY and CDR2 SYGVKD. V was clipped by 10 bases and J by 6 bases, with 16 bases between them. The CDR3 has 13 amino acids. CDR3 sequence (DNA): TGTGCCACCGCTGGTGGGGCCCTCAATGAGCAGTTCTTC. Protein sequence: CATAGGALNEQFF.

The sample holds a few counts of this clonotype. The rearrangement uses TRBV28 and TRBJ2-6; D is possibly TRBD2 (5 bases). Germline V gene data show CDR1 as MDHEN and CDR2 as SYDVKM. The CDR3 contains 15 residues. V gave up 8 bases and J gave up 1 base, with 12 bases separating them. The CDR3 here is CASGPGGSGANVLTF. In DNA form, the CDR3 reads TGTGCCAGCGGCCCGGGCGGGTCTGGGGCCAACGTCCTGACTTTC.

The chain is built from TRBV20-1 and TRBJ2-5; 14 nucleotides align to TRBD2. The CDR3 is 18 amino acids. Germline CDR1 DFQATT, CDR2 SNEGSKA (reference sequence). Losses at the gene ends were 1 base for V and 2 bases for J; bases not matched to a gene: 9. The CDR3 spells CSARVEGLAGVFQETQYF. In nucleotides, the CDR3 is TGCAGTGCTAGAGTGGAGGGACTAGCGGGAGTCTTTCAAGAGACCCAGTACTTC.

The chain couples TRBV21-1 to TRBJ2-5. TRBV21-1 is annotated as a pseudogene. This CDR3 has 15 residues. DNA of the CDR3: TGTGCCAGCAGCAAAGCGCTTTTCGAGAAAGAGACCCAGTACTTC. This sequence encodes CASSKALFEKETQYF.

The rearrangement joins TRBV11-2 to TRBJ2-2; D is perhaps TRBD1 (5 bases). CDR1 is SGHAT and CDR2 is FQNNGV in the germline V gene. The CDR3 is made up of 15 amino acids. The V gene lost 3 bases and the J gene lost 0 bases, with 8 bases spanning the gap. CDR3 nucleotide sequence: TGTGCCAGCAGCTTTGGGGCGACGAACACCGGGGAGCTGTTTTTT. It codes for CASSFGATNTGELFF.

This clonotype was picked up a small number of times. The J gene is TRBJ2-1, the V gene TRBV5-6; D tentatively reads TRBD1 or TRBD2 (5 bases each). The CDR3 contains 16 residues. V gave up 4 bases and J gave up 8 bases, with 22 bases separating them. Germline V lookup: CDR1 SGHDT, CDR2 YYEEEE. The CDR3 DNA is TGTGCCAGCAGCGAACCGGGACGCCCGGATGGCGATGAGCAGTTCTTC. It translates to CASSEPGRPDGDEQFF.

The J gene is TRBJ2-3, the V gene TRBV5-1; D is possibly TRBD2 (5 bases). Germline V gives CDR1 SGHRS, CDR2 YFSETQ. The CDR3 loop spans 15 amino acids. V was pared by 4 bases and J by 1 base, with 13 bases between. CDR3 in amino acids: CASSRESTGTDTQYF. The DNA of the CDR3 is TGCGCCAGCAGCCGGGAATCGACGGGCACAGATACGCAGTATTTT.

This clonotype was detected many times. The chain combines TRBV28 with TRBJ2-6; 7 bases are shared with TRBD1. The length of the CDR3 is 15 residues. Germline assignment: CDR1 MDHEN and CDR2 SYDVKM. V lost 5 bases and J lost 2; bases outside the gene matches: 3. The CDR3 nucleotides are TGTGCCAGCAGTCCCGGGACAGCTGGGGCCAACGTCCTGACTTTC. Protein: CASSPGTAGANVLTF.

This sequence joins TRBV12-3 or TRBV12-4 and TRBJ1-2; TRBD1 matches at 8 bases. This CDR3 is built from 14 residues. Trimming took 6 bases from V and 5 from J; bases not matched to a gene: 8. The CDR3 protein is CASRHSGTGYGYTF. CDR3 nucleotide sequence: TGTGCCAGCAGGCACTCCGGGACAGGATATGGCTACACCTTC.

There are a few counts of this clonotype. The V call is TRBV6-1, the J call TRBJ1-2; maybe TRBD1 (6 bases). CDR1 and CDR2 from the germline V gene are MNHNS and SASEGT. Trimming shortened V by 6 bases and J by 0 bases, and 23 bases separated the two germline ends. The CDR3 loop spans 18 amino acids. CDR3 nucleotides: TGTGCCAGCAGCTCCACCGCCACTCGGACAGAAGCTAACTATGGCTACACCTTC. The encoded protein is CASSSTATRTEANYGYTF.

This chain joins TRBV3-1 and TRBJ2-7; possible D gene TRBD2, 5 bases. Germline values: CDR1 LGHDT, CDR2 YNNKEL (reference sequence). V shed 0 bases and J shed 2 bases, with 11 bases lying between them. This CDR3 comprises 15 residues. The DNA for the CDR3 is TGTGCCAGCAGCCAAGATATTGCGGGTACCTACGAGCAGTACTTC. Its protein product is CASSQDIAGTYEQYF.

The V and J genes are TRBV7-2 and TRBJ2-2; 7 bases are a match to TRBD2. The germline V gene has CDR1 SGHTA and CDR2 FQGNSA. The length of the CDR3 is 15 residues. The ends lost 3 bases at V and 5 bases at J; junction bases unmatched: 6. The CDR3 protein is CASSFFGTTTGELFF. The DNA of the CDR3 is TGTGCCAGCAGCTTTTTTGGGACTACTACCGGGGAGCTGTTTTTT.

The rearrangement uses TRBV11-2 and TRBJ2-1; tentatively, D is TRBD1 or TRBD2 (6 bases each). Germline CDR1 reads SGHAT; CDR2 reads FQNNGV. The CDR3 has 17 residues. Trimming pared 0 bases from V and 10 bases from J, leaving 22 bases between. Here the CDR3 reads CASSLEGSGRAGGEQFF. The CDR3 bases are TGTGCCAGCAGCTTAGAGGGGTCGGGTAGGGCCGGGGGCGAGCAGTTCTTC.

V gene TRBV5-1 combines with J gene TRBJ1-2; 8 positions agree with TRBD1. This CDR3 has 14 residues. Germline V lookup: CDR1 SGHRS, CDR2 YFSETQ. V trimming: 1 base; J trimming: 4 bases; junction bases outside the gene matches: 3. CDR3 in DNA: TGCGCCAGCAGCTTGAGTCAGGGGGCCTATGGCTACACCTTC. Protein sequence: CASSLSQGAYGYTF.

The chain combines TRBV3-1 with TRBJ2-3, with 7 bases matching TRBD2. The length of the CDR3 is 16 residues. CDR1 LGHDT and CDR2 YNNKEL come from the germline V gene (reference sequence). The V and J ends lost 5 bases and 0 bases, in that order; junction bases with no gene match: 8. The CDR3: CASSSLAVISTDTQYF. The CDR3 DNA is TGTGCCAGCAGCTCTCTAGCGGTGATTAGCACAGATACGCAGTATTTT.